The 18 T cell receptor beta chains presented below share a single source sample, sequenced in a study of blood T cell repertoires in COVID-19. Repertoires were generated with immunoSEQ multiplex PCR, while TCRdb's copy carries only in-frame clones and drops some. This table has 360,000 or so clones, roughly 87% appearing once. Sequencing used PBMCs or T cells enriched from blood (not recorded which). The receptors originated from a woman between 25 and 40 years old who had recovered from COVID-19.

The gene calls are TRBV28 and TRBJ1-4; 8 bases align to TRBD1. J gave up 6 bases and V 3 bases, and 3 bases lay outside the gene matches. The germline V gene has CDR1 MDHEN and CDR2 SYDVKM. The CDR3 extends over 14 amino acids. The CDR3 loop reads CASSFQGAYEKLFF. The CDR3, as DNA: TGTGCCAGCAGTTTCCAGGGGGCGTATGAAAAACTGTTTTTT.

The gene calls are TRBV11-2 and TRBJ2-7; TRBD1 might be the D (5 bases). Germline CDR1 SGHAT, CDR2 FQNNGV. The CDR3 covers 14 residues. The ends were cut back, 1 base at V and 2 bases at J, with 9 bases in the middle. This CDR3 is CASSLGAGTYEQYF. In nucleotides, the CDR3 is TGTGCCAGCAGCTTAGGGGCAGGGACCTACGAGCAGTACTTC.

V usage is TRBV7-6 and J usage is TRBJ1-2; D may be TRBD1 (6 bases). Germline V gives CDR1 SGHVS, CDR2 FNYEAQ. The CDR3 is made up of 15 amino acids. V lost 1 base to trimming and J lost 0 bases, with 9 bases between them. This CDR3 reads CASSLDREANYGYTF. The CDR3, as DNA: TGTGCCAGCAGCTTAGACAGGGAAGCTAACTATGGCTACACCTTC.

The chain uses TRBV2 and TRBJ1-1, with D unclear. The CDR3 extends over 15 amino acids. Trimming took off 2 bases at V and 1 base at J, with 11 bases between the two ends. Germline V gene lookup returns CDR1 SNHLY and CDR2 FYNNEI. The CDR3 bases are TGTGCCAGCAGTGAACGGCAGGCCCCGAACACTGAAGCTTTCTTT. Translated, it gives CASSERQAPNTEAFF.

The chain joins TRBV28 to TRBJ1-3; maybe TRBD1 (5 bases). V was shortened by 7 bases and J by 2 bases, with 18 bases between the two germline ends. The V gene's germline CDR1 is MDHEN and CDR2 SYDVKM. This CDR3 is 16 amino acids long. CDR3 nucleotide sequence: TGTGCCAGCACTTCAGGGTCGACAAACGCTGGAAACACCATATATTTT. This sequence encodes CASTSGSTNAGNTIYF.

The genes are TRBV12-3 or TRBV12-4 and TRBJ2-1, with D tentatively TRBD1 (5 bases). The CDR3 has 13 residues. Trimming cost V 5 bases and J 10 bases, with 15 bases left between them. The CDR3 reads CASSEQDDEEQFF. CDR3 DNA sequence: TGTGCCAGCAGTGAACAGGACGATGAGGAGCAGTTCTTC.

The count of this clone is one. J is TRBJ2-1 and V is TRBV10-2; D is ambiguous. CDR1 is WSHSY and CDR2 is SAAADI in the germline V gene. Trimming took off 7 bases at V and 10 bases at J, with 8 bases between the two ends. The CDR3 is 10 residues long. The CDR3 DNA is TGCGCCAGCATGGCTGAAGAGCAGTTCTTC. Protein: CASMAEEQFF.

The V and J genes are TRBV5-1 and TRBJ1-1, with no clear D. V gave up 0 bases and J gave up 3 bases, with 6 bases separating them. Germline CDR1 SGHRS, CDR2 YFSETQ. The CDR3 is 13 amino acids. CDR3 in DNA: TGCGCCAGCAGCTTGGGGCAGGACACTGAAGCTTTCTTT. It encodes CASSLGQDTEAFF.

V and J are TRBV7-8 and TRBJ2-3, with 12 bases matching TRBD2. J gave up 7 bases and V 1 base, and 6 bases lay outside the gene matches. CDR1 and CDR2 (germline): SGHVS, FQNEAQ. The CDR3 extends over 16 amino acids. CDR3 DNA: TGTGCCAGCAGCTTAGAGAGTCTAGCGGGAGGGAATACGCAGTATTTT. This sequence encodes CASSLESLAGGNTQYF.

The rearrangement uses TRBV28 and TRBJ2-7, with TRBD2 identical over 9 bases. The CDR3 sequence is 15 residues long. The junction had 8 bases not matched to a gene; V was cut back by 7 bases and J by 1 base. Germline V gene lookup returns CDR1 MDHEN and CDR2 SYDVKM. CDR3 bases: TGTGCCAGCACCTTTAGCGGGGGAGGTTCCTACGAGCAGTACTTC. Translating gives CASTFSGGGSYEQYF.

This clone was counted a single time. J is TRBJ2-7 and V is TRBV29-1; the D gene is possibly TRBD2 (5 bases). The CDR3 consists of 11 residues. Germline V lookup: CDR1 SQVTM, CDR2 ANQGSEA. V was pared by 3 bases and J by 3 bases, with 6 bases between. The CDR3 DNA reads as TGCAGCGTTGACAGCGGCTACGAGCAGTACTTC. Protein product: CSVDSGYEQYF.

This clone was observed a handful of times. This chain links TRBV6-5 with TRBJ1-2, with 9 bases fitting TRBD1. Germline V gene data show CDR1 as MNHEY and CDR2 as SVGAGI. This CDR3 has 15 residues. Unmatched junction bases numbered 7, after V lost 0 bases and J lost 8 bases. The CDR3, as DNA: TGTGCCAGCAGTTACTCCCCAGGGACAGGGATCGGCTACACCTTC. It encodes CASSYSPGTGIGYTF.

The chain is built from TRBV5-1 and TRBJ1-1, with 10 bases aligning to TRBD1. The junction had 6 bases not matched to a gene; V was cut back by 4 bases and J by 0 bases. From germline, CDR1 is SGHRS and CDR2 YFSETQ. The CDR3 covers 16 residues. In DNA, the CDR3 is TGCGCCAGCAGCCCAAACGGACAGGGGGTGAACACTGAAGCTTTCTTT. Its translation: CASSPNGQGVNTEAFF.

About this clone: This CDR3 is also generated by other DNA sequences in the sample. This sequence joins TRBV29-1 and TRBJ1-1; no clear D gene. The CDR3 is 12 amino acids. Germline-derived CDR1 and CDR2 are SQVTM and ANQGSEA. Between the trimmed V and J ends, which lost 4 bases and 1 base, there was a span of 7 bases. CDR3 sequence reads: CSVVGGNTEAFF. Here the CDR3 DNA reads TGCAGCGTTGTGGGAGGGAACACTGAAGCTTTCTTT.

The chain carries TRBV11-2 and TRBJ2-5; D is possibly TRBD1 (5 bases). Looked up from germline, CDR1 is SGHAT and CDR2 is FQNNGV. This CDR3 is 14 amino acids long. V was trimmed by 4 bases and J by 5 bases, leaving 14 bases between them. Here the CDR3 reads CASSSNRQGETQYF. CDR3 coding DNA: TGTGCCAGCAGCTCCAACCGGCAGGGTGAGACCCAGTACTTC.

V usage is TRBV14 and J usage is TRBJ1-6; D gene ambiguous. Germline V gene lookup returns CDR1 SGHDN and CDR2 FVKESK. V was trimmed by 1 base and J by 6 bases, leaving 13 bases between them. The CDR3 consists of 16 residues. The CDR3 DNA sequence: TGTGCCAGCAGCCAAGGGGGTGCTGAGGGTAATTCACCCCTCCACTTT. It translates to CASSQGGAEGNSPLHF.

This sequence joins TRBV19 and TRBJ1-5; TRBD1 agrees at 8 bases. Losses at the gene ends were 8 bases for V and 0 bases for J; bases not matched to a gene: 12. The CDR3 loop spans 17 amino acids. CDR1 is LNHDA, CDR2 SQIVND, per germline (reference sequence). In DNA form, the CDR3 reads TGTGCCAGTGATCGGCAGGGGGCCCTTAATAGCAATCAGCCCCAGCATTTT. Protein product: CASDRQGALNSNQPQHF.

The chain uses TRBV25-1 and TRBJ2-7; 10 nucleotides match TRBD2. Trimming took 1 base from V and 2 from J; bases not matched to a gene: 2. This CDR3 is 15 amino acids long. CDR1 MGHDK and CDR2 SYGVNS come from the germline V gene. CDR3 sequence (DNA): TGTGCCAGCAGTGAATGGCTAGCGGGGGCCTACGAGCAGTACTTC. This codes for CASSEWLAGAYEQYF.